This TCR beta chain is drawn from a study of T cell responses to AZD1222 COVID-19 vaccine. About the study: Combined were second doses at about 4 or about 12 weeks. General study findings and limits: Vaccine-related CD4 TCRs covered spike, predominating at 160-218 and 743-854. Donors in the cohort were predominantly white British and more often female, and clonal diversity was possibly underestimated. The peak T cell response came first, and repertoires were sampled only after it.

This clone was recorded once. Its antigen is still unknown. Germline V gene data show CDR1 as SGHRS and CDR2 as YFSETQ. V lost 4 bases to trimming and J lost 0 bases, with 13 bases between them. The CDR3 sequence is 16 residues long. Method: immunoSEQ multiplex PCR; TCRdb's copy keeps in-frame clones and lacks some. The sample includes about 100,000 clones, approximately 87% seen only once; the top ten take roughly 15%. The genes are TRBV5-1 and TRBJ2-2; weak D call: TRBD1 (6 bases). Material: peripheral blood, obtained on day 0 of AZD1222 vaccination. The source of this sequence is an adult in good health. As DNA, the CDR3 is TGCGCCAGCAGCCGGACAGCCGAAACGAACACCGGGGAGCTGTTTTTT. It codes for CASSRTAETNTGELFF.